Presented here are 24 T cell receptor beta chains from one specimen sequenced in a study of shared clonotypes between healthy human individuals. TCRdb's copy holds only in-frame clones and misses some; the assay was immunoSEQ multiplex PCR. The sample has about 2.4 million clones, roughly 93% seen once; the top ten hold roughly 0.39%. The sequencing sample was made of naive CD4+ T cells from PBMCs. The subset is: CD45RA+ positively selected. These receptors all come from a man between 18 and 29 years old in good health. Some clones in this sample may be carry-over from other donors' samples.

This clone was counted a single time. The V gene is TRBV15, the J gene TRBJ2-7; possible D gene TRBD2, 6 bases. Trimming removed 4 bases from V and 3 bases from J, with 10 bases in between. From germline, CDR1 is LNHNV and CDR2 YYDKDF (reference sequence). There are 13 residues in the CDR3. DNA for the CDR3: TGTGCCACCAGCAAGGGACTCCACTACGAGCAGTACTTC. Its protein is CATSKGLHYEQYF.

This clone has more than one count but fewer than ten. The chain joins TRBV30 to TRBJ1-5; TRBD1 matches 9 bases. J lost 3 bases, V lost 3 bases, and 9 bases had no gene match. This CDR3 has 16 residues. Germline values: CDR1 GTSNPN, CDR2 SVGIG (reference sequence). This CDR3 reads CAWRNTDRGFNQPQHF. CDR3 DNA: TGTGCCTGGAGGAACACGGACAGGGGTTTCAATCAGCCCCAGCATTTT.

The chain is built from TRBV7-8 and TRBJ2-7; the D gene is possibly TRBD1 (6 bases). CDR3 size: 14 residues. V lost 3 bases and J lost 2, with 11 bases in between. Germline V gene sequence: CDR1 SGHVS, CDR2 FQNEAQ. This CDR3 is CASSFRDTAYEQYF. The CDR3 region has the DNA TGTGCCAGCAGCTTCCGGGACACCGCCTACGAGCAGTACTTC.

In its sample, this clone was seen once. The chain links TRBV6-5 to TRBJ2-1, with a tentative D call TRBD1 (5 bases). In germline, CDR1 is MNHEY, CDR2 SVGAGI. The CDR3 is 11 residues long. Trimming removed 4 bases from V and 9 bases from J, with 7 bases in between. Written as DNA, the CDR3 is TGTGCCAGCAGTTCCAGGGTTGAGCAGTTCTTC. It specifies CASSSRVEQFF.

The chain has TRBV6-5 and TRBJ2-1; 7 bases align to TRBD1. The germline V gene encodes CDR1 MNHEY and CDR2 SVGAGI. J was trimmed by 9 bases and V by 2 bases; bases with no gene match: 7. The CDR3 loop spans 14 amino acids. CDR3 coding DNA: TGTGCCAGCAGTTACCTAACAGGGGTCGTTGAGCAGTTCTTC. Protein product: CASSYLTGVVEQFF.

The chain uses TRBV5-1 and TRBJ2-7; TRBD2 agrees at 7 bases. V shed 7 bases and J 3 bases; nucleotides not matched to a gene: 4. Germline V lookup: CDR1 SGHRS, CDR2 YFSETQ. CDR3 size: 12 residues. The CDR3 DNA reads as TGCGCCAGCCGGGCTAGCGGCTACGAGCAGTACTTC. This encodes CASRASGYEQYF.

The CDR3 is CASSQGTSGRPNEQFF. The CDR3 coding sequence is TGCGCCAGCAGCCAAGGGACTAGCGGGAGACCGAATGAGCAGTTCTTC. J is TRBJ2-1 and V is TRBV4-1; 13 positions match TRBD2. This CDR3 comprises 16 residues. CDR1 and CDR2 (germline): MGHRA, YSYEKL. V dropped 1 base and J dropped 7; count of bases not matched to a gene: 4.

CDR3 region: CASTTSGYGELFF. The CDR3 nucleotides are TGCGCCAGCACGACTAGCGGGTACGGGGAGCTGTTTTTT. This chain uses TRBV5-1 with TRBJ2-2, with 10 bases that match TRBD2. The trim removed 6 bases at V and 7 bases at J, leaving 3 bases unmatched. The CDR3 is 13 residues long. CDR1 is SGHRS and CDR2 is YFSETQ in the germline V gene.

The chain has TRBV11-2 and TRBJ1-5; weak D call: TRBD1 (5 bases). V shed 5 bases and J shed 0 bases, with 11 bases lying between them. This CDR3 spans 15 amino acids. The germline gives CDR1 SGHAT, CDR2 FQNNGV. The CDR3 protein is CASSPVGDSNQPQHF. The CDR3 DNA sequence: TGTGCCAGCAGCCCGGTGGGGGATAGCAATCAGCCCCAGCATTTT.

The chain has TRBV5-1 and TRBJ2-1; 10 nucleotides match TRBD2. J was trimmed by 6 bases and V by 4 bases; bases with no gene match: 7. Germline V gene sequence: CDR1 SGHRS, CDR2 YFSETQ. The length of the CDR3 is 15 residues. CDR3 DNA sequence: TGCGCCAGCAGCATCGTAGCGGGAGGCAGCAATGAGCAGTTCTTC. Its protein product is CASSIVAGGSNEQFF.

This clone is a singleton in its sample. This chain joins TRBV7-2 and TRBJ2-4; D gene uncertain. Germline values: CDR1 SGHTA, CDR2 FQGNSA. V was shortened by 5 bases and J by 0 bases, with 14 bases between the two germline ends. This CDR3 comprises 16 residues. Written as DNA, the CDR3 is TGTGCCAGCAGCCCCCCGACGGCCCTAGCCAAAAACATTCAGTACTTC. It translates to CASSPPTALAKNIQYF.

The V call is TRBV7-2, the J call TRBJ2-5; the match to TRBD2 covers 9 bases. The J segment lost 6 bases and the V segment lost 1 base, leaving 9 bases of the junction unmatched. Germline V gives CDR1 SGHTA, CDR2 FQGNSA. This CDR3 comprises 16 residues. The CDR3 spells CASSLGVSGSGKTQYF. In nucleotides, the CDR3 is TGTGCCAGCAGCTTAGGGGTTAGCGGGAGTGGGAAGACCCAGTACTTC.

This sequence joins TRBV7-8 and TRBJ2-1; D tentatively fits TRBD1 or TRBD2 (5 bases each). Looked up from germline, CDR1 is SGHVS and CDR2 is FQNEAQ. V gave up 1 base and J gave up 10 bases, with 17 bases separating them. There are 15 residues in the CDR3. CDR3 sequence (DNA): TGTGCCAGCAGCTTAGGTTTCCGGACTTGGGACGAGCAGTTCTTC. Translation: CASSLGFRTWDEQFF.

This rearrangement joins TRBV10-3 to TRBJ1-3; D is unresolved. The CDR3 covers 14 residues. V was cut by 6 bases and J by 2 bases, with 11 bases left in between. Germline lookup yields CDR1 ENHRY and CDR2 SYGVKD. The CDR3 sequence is CAISGGPTGNTIYF. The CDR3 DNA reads TGTGCCATCAGCGGCGGGCCTACTGGAAACACCATATATTTT.

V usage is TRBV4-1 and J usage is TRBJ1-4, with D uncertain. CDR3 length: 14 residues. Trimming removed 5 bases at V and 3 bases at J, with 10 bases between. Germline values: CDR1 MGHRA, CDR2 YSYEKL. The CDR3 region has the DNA TGCGCCAGCAGCTACCTTTTGGCTAATGAAAAACTGTTTTTT. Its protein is CASSYLLANEKLFF.

The CDR3 DNA reads TGTGCCAGTAGTATTAACGGGGACGGGAACACTGAAGCTTTCTTT. It yields the protein CASSINGDGNTEAFF. V is TRBV19 and J is TRBJ1-1; D is perhaps TRBD1 (5 bases). The germline V gene encodes CDR1 LNHDA and CDR2 SQIVND (reference sequence). The V gene lost 3 bases and the J gene lost 1 base, with 12 bases spanning the gap. This CDR3 has 15 residues.

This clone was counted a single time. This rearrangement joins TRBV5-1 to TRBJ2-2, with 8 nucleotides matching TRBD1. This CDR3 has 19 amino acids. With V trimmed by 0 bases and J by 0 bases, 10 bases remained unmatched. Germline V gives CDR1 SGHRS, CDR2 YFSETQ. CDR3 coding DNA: TGCGCCAGCAGCTTGGTGGGCAGGGGGCGAAGTTCGAACACCGGGGAGCTGTTTTTT. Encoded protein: CASSLVGRGRSSNTGELFF.

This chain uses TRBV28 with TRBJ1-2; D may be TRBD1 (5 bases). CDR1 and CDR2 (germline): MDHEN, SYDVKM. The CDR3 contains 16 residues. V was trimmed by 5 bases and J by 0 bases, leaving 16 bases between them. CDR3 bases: TGTGCCAGCAGTACGGGACCGCTAGCAGCTAACTATGGCTACACCTTC. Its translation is CASSTGPLAANYGYTF.

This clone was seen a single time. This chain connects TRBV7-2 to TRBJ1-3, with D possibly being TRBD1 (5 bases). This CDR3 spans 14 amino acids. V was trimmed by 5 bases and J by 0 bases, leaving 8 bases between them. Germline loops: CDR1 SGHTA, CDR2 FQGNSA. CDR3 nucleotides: TGTGCCAGCAGCCCCAGGGTCTCTGGAAACACCATATATTTT. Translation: CASSPRVSGNTIYF.

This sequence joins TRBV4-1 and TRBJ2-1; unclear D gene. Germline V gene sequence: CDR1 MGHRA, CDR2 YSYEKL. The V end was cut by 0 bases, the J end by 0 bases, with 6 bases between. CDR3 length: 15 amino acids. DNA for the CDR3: TGCGCCAGCAGCCAAGACGGCGCCTCCTACAATGAGCAGTTCTTC. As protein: CASSQDGASYNEQFF.

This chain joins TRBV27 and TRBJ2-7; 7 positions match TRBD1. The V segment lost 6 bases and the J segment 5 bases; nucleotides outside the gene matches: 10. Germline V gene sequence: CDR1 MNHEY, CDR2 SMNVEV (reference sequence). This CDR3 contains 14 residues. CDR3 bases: TGTGCCAGCAGCAACCGACAGGGTGGTGACGAGCAGTACTTC. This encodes CASSNRQGGDEQYF.

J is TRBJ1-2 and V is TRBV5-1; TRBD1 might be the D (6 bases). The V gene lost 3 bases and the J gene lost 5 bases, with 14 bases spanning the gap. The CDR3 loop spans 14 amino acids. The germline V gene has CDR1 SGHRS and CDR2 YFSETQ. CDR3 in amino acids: CASSSTGIGYGYTF. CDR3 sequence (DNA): TGCGCCAGCAGCTCCACAGGGATCGGGTATGGCTACACCTTC.

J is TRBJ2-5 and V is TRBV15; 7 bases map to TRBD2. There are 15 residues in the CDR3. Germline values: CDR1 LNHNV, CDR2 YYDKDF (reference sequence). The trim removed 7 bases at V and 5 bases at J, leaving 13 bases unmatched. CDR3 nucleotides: TGTGCCACCACTTTCTCGGCGGGAGCGGGCGAGACCCAGTACTTC. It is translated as CATTFSAGAGETQYF.

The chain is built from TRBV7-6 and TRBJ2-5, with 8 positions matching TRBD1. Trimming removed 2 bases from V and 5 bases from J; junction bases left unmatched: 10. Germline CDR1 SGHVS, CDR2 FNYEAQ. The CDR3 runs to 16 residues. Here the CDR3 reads CASSLPGQGAGETQYF. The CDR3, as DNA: TGTGCCAGCAGCTTACCGGGGCAGGGGGCAGGTGAGACCCAGTACTTC.